Listed below are T cell receptor beta chains from one sample, sequenced in a study of T cell responses to AZD1222 COVID-19 vaccine. Profiling relied on immunoSEQ multiplex PCR, and the TCRdb table lists in-frame clones only, not all of them. Of under 150,000 clones listed, roughly 92% were seen once; the top ten hold about 1.4%. Sample: peripheral blood, taken 28 days after the second AZD1222 dose. The receptors originated from an adult who received the AZD1222 COVID-19 vaccine. Each CDR3 is given with its conserved first and last residue. A D gene is named only where the DNA matches it firmly. Clone size, where shown, is once, few, many, or a class for clones that have expanded.

clone_size,j_call,v_call,d_call,cdr3_nt,cdr3_aa
NA,TRBJ2-5,TRBV29-1,NA,TGCAGCGTTGTTCAGAGTAGGGCACTATCAGAGACCCAGTACTTC,CSVVQSRALSETQYF
NA,TRBJ1-1,TRBV5-4,NA,TGTGCCAGCAGCCCGTCAGGAGGGGGGCTCAACACTGAAGCTTTCTTT,CASSPSGGGLNTEAFF
NA,TRBJ1-5,TRBV27,NA,TGTGCCAGCAGTTTAACAGGCAATCAGCCCCAGCATTTT,CASSLTGNQPQHF
once,TRBJ2-3,TRBV13,NA,TGTGCCAGCAGCCCGGGAACCAGATCAGATACGCAGTATTTT,CASSPGTRSDTQYF
NA,TRBJ2-2,TRBV4-2,TRBD2,TGTGCCAGCAGCCAAGAAGGGACTAGTATCGCCCGGGAGCTGTTTTTT,CASSQEGTSIARELFF
NA,TRBJ2-3,TRBV12-3/TRBV12-4,NA,TGTGCCAGCAGTTTAGTCCAGACGCAGTATTTT,CASSLVQTQYF
NA,TRBJ1-5,TRBV27,TRBD1,TGTGCCAGCAGTCCATGGGGACAGGGACGCTATCAGCCCCAGCATTTT,CASSPWGQGRYQPQHF
NA,TRBJ1-4,TRBV27,TRBD1,TGTGCCAGCAGTTTATCCCTCTCCGGACAGGGGGCGGGCGAAAAACTGTTTTTT,CASSLSLSGQGAGEKLFF
NA,TRBJ1-6,TRBV30,NA,TGTGCCTGGAGTGTACTTGATTCACCCCTCCACTTT,CAWSVLDSPLHF
NA,TRBJ2-2,TRBV11-1,TRBD2,TGTGCCAGCAGCCCCCATAGTGGGCTAGCGGAGGGGGAGCTGTTTTTT,CASSPHSGLAEGELFF
NA,TRBJ1-2,TRBV30,TRBD1,TGTGCCGGACCCCAGGGGGGTAACTATGGCTACACCTTC,CAGPQGGNYGYTF
NA,TRBJ2-3,TRBV10-3,NA,TGTGCCATCAGTGAGGATGGGGACAGCACAGATACGCAGTATTTT,CAISEDGDSTDTQYF
once,TRBJ1-3,TRBV18,NA,TGTGCCAGCTCACCCCTAGTGAATGATGGAAACACCATATATTTT,CASSPLVNDGNTIYF
NA,TRBJ1-6,TRBV28,NA,TGTGCCAGCATTGTGCGAAGCTCCTATAATTCACCCCTCCACTTT,CASIVRSSYNSPLHF
NA,TRBJ1-1,TRBV28,NA,TGTGCCAGCAGTGCCGGGACACTGAACACTGAAGCTTTCTTT,CASSAGTLNTEAFF
NA,TRBJ2-5,TRBV11-1,NA,TGTGCCAGCAGCCCGGGACCGTACCAAGAGACCCAGTACTTC,CASSPGPYQETQYF
NA,TRBJ1-2,TRBV9,TRBD1,TGTGCCAGCAGCGTACTCGCAGGGGGCGTGGGAGGCTACACCTTC,CASSVLAGGVGGYTF
NA,TRBJ1-5,TRBV18,NA,TGTGCCAGCTCACCACCGAATTCGAGAGGAGGCGGCAATCAGCCCCAGCATTTT,CASSPPNSRGGGNQPQHF
NA,TRBJ1-5,TRBV11-2,NA,TGTGCCAGCAGCCCCGACTACACGCAGCCCCAGCATTTT,CASSPDYTQPQHF
NA,TRBJ2-3,TRBV21-1,NA,TGTGCCAGCAGCACACCTCCTGGGACTAGCGAATTCACAGATACGCAGTATTTT,CASSTPPGTSEFTDTQYF
many,TRBJ2-2,TRBV27,NA,TGTGCCAGCAGCCCTTTAACCGGGGAGCTGTTTTTT,CASSPLTGELFF
once,TRBJ2-5,TRBV25-1,NA,TGTGCCACCAAACGGGAGACCCAGTACTTC,CATKRETQYF
NA,TRBJ2-1,TRBV3-1/TRBV3-2,NA,TGTGCCAGCAGCCAAGGAGTTTACAATGAGCAGTTCTTC,CASSQGVYNEQFF
NA,TRBJ1-5,TRBV7-8,NA,TGTGCCAGCAGCTTCTCGGAACGAAATCAGCCCCAGCATTTT,CASSFSERNQPQHF
NA,TRBJ1-1,TRBV18,TRBD1,TGTGCCAGCTCACCCCAAAGCCGGCCCCGGGACAGGACCACTGAAGCTTTCTTT,CASSPQSRPRDRTTEAFF